Below, 9 T cell receptor beta chains from the same sample are listed, as sequenced in a study of beta chain features in type 1 diabetes. Broader study findings: Among all four CD4+ subsets, Type 1 diabetes patients had TCRB CDR3s that were moderately but significantly shorter.

cDNA synthesis used the whole RNA isolate, giving expressed TCRB sequences. The assay was immunoSEQ multiplex PCR, and TCRdb's table has in-frame clones only and misses some. The table has 330,000 or so clones, around 12% seen once. Their antigens are not known. The source material was naive CD4+ T cells from blood. Receptor source: a woman aged 18-30 years with type 1 diabetes.

This clone was detected a few times. The V gene is TRBV4-3, the J gene TRBJ2-1, with D possibly being TRBD2 (5 bases). From germline, CDR1 is LGHNA and CDR2 YSLEER. Trimming removed 3 bases at V and 5 bases at J, with 11 bases between. This CDR3 spans 14 amino acids. The CDR3 sequence is CASSQERWNNEQFF. The CDR3, as DNA: TGCGCCAGCAGCCAGGAGCGGTGGAACAATGAGCAGTTCTTC.

This clone occurred a few times. V is TRBV6-1 and J is TRBJ2-1; a weak D match, TRBD1 (5 bases). Between the trimmed V and J ends, which lost 6 bases and 4 bases, there was a span of 16 bases. Germline-derived CDR1 and CDR2 are MNHNS and SASEGT. The CDR3 contains 15 residues. The CDR3 spells CASRDREGVYNEQFF. The CDR3 DNA sequence: TGTGCCAGCAGAGACAGAGAAGGGGTATACAATGAGCAGTTCTTC.

In this sample, this clone turned up a few times. The J gene is TRBJ2-3, the V gene TRBV30, with D possibly matching TRBD2 (5 bases). The CDR3 is made up of 12 amino acids. Germline values: CDR1 GTSNPN, CDR2 SVGIG (reference sequence). The ends were cut back, 5 bases at V and 6 bases at J, with 12 bases in the middle. In DNA form, the CDR3 reads TGTGCCTGGGGTCCCCCGGGGGATACGCAGTATTTT. It specifies CAWGPPGDTQYF.

The DNA of the CDR3 is TGTGCCAGCAGTTACCCCCTGGGCATTCCCTACGAGCAGTACTTC. Its protein product is CASSYPLGIPYEQYF. The rearrangement links TRBV6-5 to TRBJ2-7; no firm D call. From germline, CDR1 is MNHEY and CDR2 SVGAGI. The CDR3 is 15 residues long. With 2 bases removed from V and 2 bases from J, the gap between germline ends came to 13 bases.

This chain connects TRBV11-2 to TRBJ2-5; 8 positions agree with TRBD1. The ends lost 5 bases at V and 5 bases at J; junction bases unmatched: 10. Germline values: CDR1 SGHAT, CDR2 FQNNGV. The length of the CDR3 is 15 residues. The CDR3 DNA reads as TGTGCCAGCAGCCCAGGACAGGGAAAAAGGGAGACCCAGTACTTC. Translation: CASSPGQGKRETQYF. Complete variable domain (other parts from reference TRBV11-2 and TRBJ2-5): EAGVAQSPRYKIIEKRQSVAFWCNPISGHATLYWYQQILGQGPKLLIQFQNNGVVDDSQLPKDRFSAERLKGVDSTLKIQPAKLEDSAVYLCASSPGQGKRETQYFGPGTRLLVL.

J is TRBJ2-7 and V is TRBV28; 9 positions match TRBD2. Trimming removed 3 bases from V and 4 bases from J; junction bases left unmatched: 7. Germline CDR1 and CDR2: MDHEN and SYDVKM. The CDR3 is made up of 15 amino acids. The CDR3 sequence: CASSFPSGRSYEQYF. DNA of the CDR3: TGTGCCAGCAGTTTCCCAAGCGGGAGGAGTTACGAGCAGTACTTC.

V gene TRBV5-1 combines with J gene TRBJ2-5, with a weak D call TRBD2 (6 bases). V lost 2 bases and J 5 bases, leaving 10 bases between the germline ends. Germline V gene sequence: CDR1 SGHRS, CDR2 YFSETQ. The CDR3 consists of 13 residues. CDR3 bases: TGCGCCAGCAGCTTACGGGACTTCGAGACCCAGTACTTC. Amino acid sequence: CASSLRDFETQYF.

This clone was observed a handful of times. This chain connects TRBV29-1 to TRBJ2-3; 12 nucleotides align to TRBD2. Germline values: CDR1 SQVTM, CDR2 ANQGSEA. J was trimmed by 4 bases and V by 3 bases; bases with no gene match: 8. The CDR3 length is 16 residues. CDR3: CSVDWLAGGPSDTQYF. CDR3 coding DNA: TGCAGCGTTGATTGGCTAGCGGGGGGGCCTTCAGATACGCAGTATTTT.

In this sample, this clone turned up a few times. The chain carries TRBV5-1 and TRBJ2-6, with a possible D match to TRBD2 (6 bases). The ends were cut back, 4 bases at V and 0 bases at J, with 8 bases in the middle. Germline lookup yields CDR1 SGHRS and CDR2 YFSETQ. There are 15 residues in the CDR3. The CDR3 DNA reads TGCGCCAGCAGCGACGGGGGCTCTGGGGCCAACGTCCTGACTTTC. Translation gives CASSDGGSGANVLTF.